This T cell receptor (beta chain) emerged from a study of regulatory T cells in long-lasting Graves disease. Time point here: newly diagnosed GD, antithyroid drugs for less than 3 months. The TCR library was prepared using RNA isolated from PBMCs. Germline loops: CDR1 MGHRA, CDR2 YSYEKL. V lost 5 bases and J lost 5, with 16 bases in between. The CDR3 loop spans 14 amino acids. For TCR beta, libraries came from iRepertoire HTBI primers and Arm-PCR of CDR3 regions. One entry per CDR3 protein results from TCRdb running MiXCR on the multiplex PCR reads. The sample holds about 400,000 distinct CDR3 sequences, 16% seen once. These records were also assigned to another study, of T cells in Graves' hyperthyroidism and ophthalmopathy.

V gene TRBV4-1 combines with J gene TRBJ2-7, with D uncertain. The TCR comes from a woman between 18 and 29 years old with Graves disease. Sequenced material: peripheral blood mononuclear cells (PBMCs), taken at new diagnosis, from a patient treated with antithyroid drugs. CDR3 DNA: TGCGCCAGCAGCTATCCGGGCCGCACGGACGAGCAGTACTTC. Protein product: CASSYPGRTDEQYF.